This T cell receptor (beta chain) came from a study of graft-versus-host responses after intestinal transplantation. Overall study context: Tacrolimus and steroids were given for around 3 years to all recipients after anti-thymocyte globulin induction.

Sequenced by immunoSEQ multiplex PCR; TCRdb stores in-frame clones only, minus some. Of tens of thousands of clones listed, about nine tenths are singletons. The posterior iliac crest or another site supplied bone marrow after transplant. V was cut by 5 bases and J by 2 bases, with 10 bases left in between. CDR1 and CDR2 (germline): LNHNV, YYDKDF (reference sequence). The CDR3 sequence is 14 residues long. The sequence derives from a human patient who received an intestinal transplant, so some T cells may come from the graft donor. The V gene is TRBV15, the J gene TRBJ2-1; TRBD2 might be the D (6 bases). Sample: bone marrow, taken approximately 740 days after intestinal transplantation. This chain's CDR3 is CATSGRPTYNEQFF. The CDR3 DNA sequence: TGTGCCACCAGCGGGAGGCCCACCTACAATGAGCAGTTCTTC.